The 9 T cell receptor beta chains below all came from one sample that was sequenced in a study of T cell repertoires in cytomegalovirus infection (dated by TCRdb to between 2018 and 2021). The treatment or condition label, as the study defines it: in vitro stimulation with specific CMV peptide epitopes to enrich CMV-specific T cells. Sequenced on an Illumina HiSeq 1500. The public reads were quality trimmed at Q25 with fastp and then assembled into clones with MiXCR by TCRdb, keeping productive beta chains. Every entry covers one CDR3 protein and lists the most common genes and DNA from its rows. The sample has hundreds of thousands of distinct CDR3 sequences on record, around 30% of them singletons. Clones ranked in the top ten supply around an eighth of the sample. Which antigens these TCRs recognize remains unknown. The sample here was cultured CD8+ T cells from PBMCs, taken from culture after CMV antigen stimulation. These receptor sequences come from a human donor in good health (CMV status not recorded). Some clones in this sample may be carry-over from other donors' samples.

This clonotype occurred a few times. The V call is TRBV9, the J call TRBJ2-1; tentative D call: TRBD2 (6 bases). V lost 0 bases to trimming and J lost 0 bases, with 13 bases between them. The CDR3 has 17 residues. The germline V gene has CDR1 SGDLS and CDR2 YYNGEE. CDR3 sequence: CASSVEGRGSSYNEQFF. The CDR3 DNA is TGTGCCAGCAGCGTAGAAGGTCGGGGGAGCTCCTACAATGAGCAGTTCTTC. Drawing the rest from reference TRBV9 and TRBJ2-1, the complete variable domain is DSGVTQTPKHLITATGQRVTLRCSPRSGDLSVYWYQQSLDQGLQFLIQYYNGEERAKGNILERFSAQQFPDLHSELNLSSLELGDSALYFCASSVEGRGSSYNEQFFGPGTRLTVL.

This clonotype was counted many times. The genes are TRBV11-2 and TRBJ2-5; no firm D call. Trimming removed 1 base from V and 4 bases from J, with 13 bases in between. Germline CDR1 SGHAT, CDR2 FQNNGV. This CDR3 contains 15 residues. CDR3 residues: CASSLGARMGETQYF. CDR3 DNA: TGTGCCAGCAGCTTAGGCGCCCGGATGGGAGAGACCCAGTACTTC. The variable domain in full, with the rest retrieved from reference TRBV11-2 and TRBJ2-5, is EAGVAQSPRYKIIEKRQSVAFWCNPISGHATLYWYQQILGQGPKLLIQFQNNGVVDDSQLPKDRFSAERLKGVDSTLKIQPAKLEDSAVYLCASSLGARMGETQYFGPGTRLLVL.

This clonotype was counted once. The chain recombines TRBV7-9 with TRBJ2-3; D call uncertain. V lost 8 bases and J 5 bases, leaving 14 bases between the germline ends. Looked up from germline, CDR1 is SEHNR and CDR2 is FQNEAQ (reference sequence). The length of the CDR3 is 13 residues. The CDR3 is CASLTRWGDTQYF. The CDR3 coding sequence is TGTGCCAGCCTCACCAGGTGGGGAGATACGCAGTATTTT.

This chain connects TRBV5-1 to TRBJ1-2, with 7 bases that match TRBD1. Germline-derived CDR1 and CDR2 are SGHRS and YFSETQ. The CDR3 covers 14 residues. V shed 0 bases and J 8 bases; nucleotides not matched to a gene: 7. The CDR3 spells CASSLEQGIRGYTF. The CDR3 DNA reads TGCGCCAGCAGCTTGGAACAGGGGATCAGAGGCTACACCTTC.

This clonotype was picked up a small number of times. The CDR3 DNA sequence: TGTGCCAGTAGACCCCCCAGGACTAGCACAGATACGCAGTATTTT. This gives the protein CASRPPRTSTDTQYF. V usage is TRBV19 and J usage is TRBJ2-3; tentatively, D is TRBD2 (5 bases). V was pared by 6 bases and J by 0 bases, with 13 bases between. Germline V gives CDR1 LNHDA, CDR2 SQIVND (reference sequence). This CDR3 contains 15 residues.

V is TRBV6-5 and J is TRBJ2-2; 14 nucleotides agree with TRBD2. Germline trimming cut 6 bases from V and 0 bases from J; bases unmatched to any gene: 3. The germline gives CDR1 MNHEY, CDR2 SVGAGI. The CDR3 is 17 residues long. This CDR3 reads CASSTGLAGANTGELFF. CDR3 sequence (DNA): TGTGCCAGCAGCACGGGACTAGCGGGGGCGAACACCGGGGAGCTGTTTTTT.

This chain connects TRBV10-3 to TRBJ1-1; D is perhaps TRBD1 (6 bases). The germline V and J ends were trimmed by 6 bases and 7 bases, with 15 bases remaining between them. The CDR3 spans 13 residues. Germline CDR1 reads ENHRY; CDR2 reads SYGVKD. For the CDR3, the DNA is TGTGCCATCAGCCCCAGGACAGTCGGTGAAGCTTTCTTT. Residues: CAISPRTVGEAFF.

Points on this clonotype: One base away lies a much larger clone, so this may be a sequencing read error. The CDR3 protein is CTSTPSGGIQETQYF. CDR3 DNA sequence: TGTACCAGCACCCCTAGCGGGGGGATCCAAGAGACCCAGTACTTC. This sequence joins TRBV7-2 and TRBJ2-5; TRBD2 agrees at 11 bases. Germline V CDR1 and CDR2: SGHTA, FQGNSA. The CDR3 contains 15 residues. The J segment lost 1 base and the V segment lost 7 bases, leaving 5 bases of the junction unmatched.

This clonotype occurred a few times. This sequence joins TRBV4-3 and TRBJ2-3; a possible D gene is TRBD1 (6 bases). The CDR3 sequence is 19 residues long. Per the germline V gene, CDR1 is LGHNA and CDR2 is YSLEER. Trimming pared 1 base from V and 1 base from J, leaving 21 bases between. The CDR3: CASSQGALLGARGTDTQYF. The CDR3 DNA sequence: TGCGCCAGCAGCCAAGGGGCGCTATTGGGGGCGCGGGGCACAGATACGCAGTATTTT.